The 6 T cell receptor beta chains in this list originate from one sample, sequenced in a study of beta chain features in type 1 diabetes. Expressed TCRB transcripts were sequenced because the entire RNA isolate underwent reverse transcription. The repertoire was sequenced with immunoSEQ multiplex PCR; TCRdb's copy has only in-frame clones and lacks some. The sample records 300,000 to 350,000 clones, roughly 8% being singletons. The material sequenced was central memory CD4+ T cells from blood. These receptors all stem from a woman aged 18-29 years in good health.

The rearrangement joins TRBV4-2 to TRBJ2-7, with D possibly being TRBD1 or TRBD2 (5 bases each). Trimming took off 4 bases at V and 0 bases at J, with 13 bases between the two ends. This CDR3 is 15 amino acids long. Germline V gene lookup returns CDR1 LGHNA and CDR2 YNFKEQ. The CDR3 spells CASSPLGEGSYEQYF. The CDR3 coding sequence is TGTGCCAGCAGCCCCCTGGGGGAAGGCTCCTACGAGCAGTACTTC.

This clone showed up just a few times. The chain combines TRBV20-1 with TRBJ1-4; no reliable D call. Deletions cut 4 bases from V and 5 bases from J, with 2 bases between. Germline assignment: CDR1 DFQATT and CDR2 SNEGSKA (reference sequence). The CDR3 is made up of 10 amino acids. DNA of the CDR3: TGCAGTGCTATCAATGAAAAACTGTTTTTT. It codes for CSAINEKLFF.

A remark on this clone: Other DNA sequences in this sample translate to the same CDR3. The chain employs TRBV9 and TRBJ2-1, with 7 bases fitting TRBD2. The CDR3 runs 14 residues. With V trimmed by 3 bases and J by 2 bases, 2 bases remained unmatched. Germline CDR1 SGDLS, CDR2 YYNGEE. CDR3 loop: CASSGSGPYNEQFF. DNA of the CDR3: TGTGCCAGCAGCGGTAGCGGGCCCTACAATGAGCAGTTCTTC. Using reference TRBV9 and TRBJ2-1 for the parts outside the CDR3, the full variable domain is DSGVTQTPKHLITATGQRVTLRCSPRSGDLSVYWYQQSLDQGLQFLIQYYNGEERAKGNILERFSAQQFPDLHSELNLSSLELGDSALYFCASSGSGPYNEQFFGPGTRLTVL.

This chain uses TRBV9 with TRBJ2-5, with 8 bases identical to TRBD1. Germline V gene lookup returns CDR1 SGDLS and CDR2 YYNGEE. The CDR3 sequence is 15 residues long. The junction had 7 bases not matched to a gene; V was cut back by 3 bases and J by 3 bases. The CDR3 protein is CASSATGGREETQYF. The CDR3 nucleotides are TGTGCCAGCAGCGCCACAGGGGGGCGGGAAGAGACCCAGTACTTC. Variable domain in full (rest from reference TRBV9 and TRBJ2-5): DSGVTQTPKHLITATGQRVTLRCSPRSGDLSVYWYQQSLDQGLQFLIQYYNGEERAKGNILERFSAQQFPDLHSELNLSSLELGDSALYFCASSATGGREETQYFGPGTRLLVL.

Remarks on this clone: A much larger clone lies a single base off, so this may be a read error. The chain joins TRBV7-2 to TRBJ1-1, with a weak D call TRBD1 (6 bases). Germline lookup yields CDR1 SGHTA and CDR2 FQGNSA. The CDR3 is 13 amino acids. The V gene lost 6 bases and the J gene lost 1 base, with 9 bases spanning the gap. CDR3 DNA: TGTGCCAGCAGTGGACAGCCGAACACTGAAGCTTTCTTT. This encodes CASSGQPNTEAFF.

This clone was seen ten or more times. The genes are TRBV28 and TRBJ2-2; D is uncertain. The CDR3 sequence is 14 residues long. Germline CDR1 MDHEN, CDR2 SYDVKM. V lost 6 bases and J 6 bases, leaving 14 bases between the germline ends. The CDR3 DNA reads TGTGCCAGCAGCCCAAGACTTGTTTCCGGGGAGCTGTTTTTT. Translated: CASSPRLVSGELFF.